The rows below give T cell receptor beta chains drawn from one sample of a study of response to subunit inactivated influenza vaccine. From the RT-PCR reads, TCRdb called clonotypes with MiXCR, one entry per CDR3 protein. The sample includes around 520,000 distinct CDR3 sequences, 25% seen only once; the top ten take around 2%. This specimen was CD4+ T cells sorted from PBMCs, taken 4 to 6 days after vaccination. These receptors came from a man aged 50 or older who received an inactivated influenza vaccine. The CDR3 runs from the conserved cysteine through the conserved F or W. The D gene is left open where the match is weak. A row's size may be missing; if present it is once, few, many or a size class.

CASLNGTSGYNEQFF | TGTGCCAGCCTAAACGGGACTAGCGGTTACAATGAGCAGTTCTTC | TRBJ2-1 | TRBD2 | TRBV7-2 | .
CASSPGTLNYGYTF | TGTGCCAGCAGTCCCGGGACACTTAACTATGGCTACACCTTC | TRBJ1-2 | . | TRBV28 | .
CSATGQLSSTDTQYF | TGCAGCGCCACGGGACAGCTTTCCAGCACAGATACGCAGTATTTT | TRBJ2-3 | TRBD1 | TRBV29-1 | few
CSVEYRDPARTQYF | TGCAGCGTTGAATATCGGGACCCTGCTCGGACCCAGTACTTC | TRBJ2-5 | . | TRBV29-1 | .
CSAPGGASNNQPQHF | TGCAGTGCGCCCGGGGGGGCGTCAAACAATCAGCCCCAGCATTTT | TRBJ1-5 | . | TRBV20-1 | .
CASSQEYSHTIYF | TGTGCCAGCAGCCAAGAGTATTCTCACACCATATATTTT | TRBJ1-3 | . | TRBV3-1 | few
CATSGRGETQYF | TGTGCCACCTCTGGGCGGGGTGAGACCCAGTACTTC | TRBJ2-5 | . | TRBV24-1 | few
CASSEHRALGLDEQYF | TGTGCCAGCAGTGAACACAGGGCGCTGGGTCTCGACGAGCAGTACTTC | TRBJ2-7 | . | TRBV12-3/TRBV12-4 | .
CASSYRPGGSAGADTQYF | TGTGCCAGCAGTTATAGGCCGGGTGGCTCTGCTGGTGCAGATACGCAGTATTTT | TRBJ2-3 | . | TRBV6-5 | few
CASSRSGSNQPQHF | TGTGCCAGCAGCCGTTCGGGGAGCAATCAGCCCCAGCATTTT | TRBJ1-5 | . | TRBV12-3/TRBV12-4 | many
CSVISGGYTDTQYF | TGCAGCGTGATTAGCGGGGGGTACACAGATACGCAGTATTTT | TRBJ2-3 | TRBD2 | TRBV29-1 | few
CASSYGRSGNTEAFF | TGTGCCAGCAGTTACGGACGGAGTGGAAACACTGAAGCTTTCTTT | TRBJ1-1 | . | TRBV6-5 | .
CSARDTGTSGRGEQFF | TGCAGTGCTAGGGACACCGGGACTAGCGGGAGAGGTGAGCAGTTCTTC | TRBJ2-1 | TRBD2 | TRBV20-1 | .
CASSGPPVGDYGYTF | TGTGCCAGCAGTGGCCCTCCCGTCGGGGACTATGGCTACACCTTC | TRBJ1-2 | . | TRBV28 | .
CATSTRDLSQPQHF | TGTGCCACCAGCACCCGGGATTTAAGTCAGCCCCAGCATTTT | TRBJ1-5 | . | TRBV15 | .
CASSRDLYNEQFF | TGTGCCAGCAGTCGGGATCTCTACAATGAGCAGTTCTTC | TRBJ2-1 | . | TRBV28 | few
CSARDGGKAYQETQYF | TGCAGTGCTAGAGATGGGGGGAAGGCGTACCAAGAGACCCAGTACTTC | TRBJ2-5 | . | TRBV20-1 | few
CASSKDPAGTDTQYF | TGTGCCAGCAGCAAAGACCCCGCGGGCACAGATACGCAGTATTTT | TRBJ2-3 | . | TRBV5-6 | .
CASSYPSRGSGELFF | TGTGCCAGCAGTTATCCGTCCCGGGGATCCGGGGAGCTGTTTTTT | TRBJ2-2 | . | TRBV6-5 | few
CSASDPGHPVGNQPQHF | TGCAGTGCTAGCGATCCGGGACACCCTGTGGGCAATCAGCCCCAGCATTTT | TRBJ1-5 | . | TRBV20-1 | .
CASSSGGGAYNEQFF | TGTGCCAGCAGTTCGGGCGGGGGGGCTTACAATGAGCAGTTCTTC | TRBJ2-1 | TRBD2 | TRBV12-3/TRBV12-4 | .
CASSKGARQGAQYF | TGTGCCAGCAGCAAAGGAGCAAGGCAGGGAGCCCAGTACTTC | TRBJ2-5 | . | TRBV11-2 | few
CASRKGGTNEKLFF | TGCGCCAGCAGAAAGGGGGGAACTAATGAAAAACTGTTTTTT | TRBJ1-4 | . | TRBV5-1 | .
CASSYDPRGNTIYF | TGTGCCAGCAGTTACGATCCCAGGGGAAACACCATATATTTT | TRBJ1-3 | . | TRBV6-5 | few
CASRNRVYGYTF | TGTGCCAGCAGGAACAGGGTCTATGGCTACACCTTC | TRBJ1-2 | . | TRBV6-2/TRBV6-3 | .
CASSLFGGRVGANVLTF | TGTGCCAGCAGCTTATTCGGGGGGCGCGTTGGGGCCAACGTCCTGACTTTC | TRBJ2-6 | . | TRBV7-9 | few
CASSLGTSGSLNEQYF | TGCGCCAGCAGCTTGGGGACTAGCGGGAGTCTCAACGAGCAGTACTTC | TRBJ2-7 | TRBD2 | TRBV5-1 | once
CAISVGNEQFF | TGTGCCATCAGTGTAGGGAATGAGCAGTTCTTC | TRBJ2-1 | . | TRBV10-3 | few
CASSFTKTEDNSPLHF | TGCGCCAGCAGCTTCACTAAGACCGAAGATAATTCACCCCTCCACTTT | TRBJ1-6 | . | TRBV5-1 | .
CASSFSVHEQYF | TGTGCCAGCAGCTTTTCTGTCCACGAGCAGTACTTC | TRBJ2-7 | . | TRBV7-2 | many
CASSLEGDFSGANVLTF | TGTGCCAGCAGTTTAGAGGGGGACTTCTCTGGGGCCAACGTCCTGACTTTC | TRBJ2-6 | . | TRBV27 | .
CSARRAGGHTDTQYF | TGCAGTGCTAGACGAGCGGGGGGGCACACAGATACGCAGTATTTT | TRBJ2-3 | TRBD2 | TRBV20-1 | few
CASSPQAGTGQPQHF | TGTGCCAGCAGTCCACAGGCAGGGACTGGGCAGCCCCAGCATTTT | TRBJ1-5 | . | TRBV6-1 | .
CASSIRGQGLAKNIQYF | TGTGCCAGCAGTATCCGTGGACAGGGGCTAGCCAAAAACATTCAGTACTTC | TRBJ2-4 | TRBD1 | TRBV28 | .
CASSPQWTGRQGRGGNQPQHF | TGTGCCAGCAGTCCCCAGTGGACAGGGAGGCAAGGAAGAGGTGGTAATCAGCCCCAGCATTTT | TRBJ1-5 | TRBD1 | TRBV28 | many
CASSLWPRDGQETQYF | TGTGCCAGCAGTTTATGGCCCCGGGACGGCCAAGAGACCCAGTACTTC | TRBJ2-5 | . | TRBV28 | .
CASSHRRQGRTETQYF | TGCGCCAGCAGCCACAGAAGACAGGGGAGGACAGAGACCCAGTACTTC | TRBJ2-5 | TRBD1 | TRBV4-1 | few
CASSPAGTLQETQYF | TGTGCCAGCAGCCCCGCCGGGACGCTTCAAGAGACCCAGTACTTC | TRBJ2-5 | . | TRBV5-6 | .
CASSDLRQGATGELFF | TGTGCCAGCAGCGATCTTAGACAGGGGGCAACCGGGGAGCTGTTTTTT | TRBJ2-2 | TRBD1 | TRBV9 | .
CASSPRGASLWETQYF | TGTGCCAGCAGCCCCCGGGGGGCGTCTTTATGGGAGACCCAGTACTTC | TRBJ2-5 | . | TRBV7-2 | few
CASSLAWTGPYGYTF | TGTGCCAGCAGCTTAGCGTGGACAGGGCCCTATGGCTACACCTTC | TRBJ1-2 | TRBD1 | TRBV7-2 | few
CSARSLRDRGETQYF | TGCAGTGCTAGAAGTTTAAGGGACAGGGGGGAGACCCAGTACTTC | TRBJ2-5 | TRBD1 | TRBV20-1 | .
CAAILGPGSYEQYF | TGTGCCGCTATCTTAGGTCCAGGGTCCTACGAGCAGTACTTC | TRBJ2-7 | . | TRBV6-7 | .
CASSLRREGLEQFF | TGTGCCAGCAGTCTCCGGCGGGAGGGCCTTGAGCAGTTCTTC | TRBJ2-1 | TRBD2 | TRBV12-3/TRBV12-4 | few
CASTVGTDNQPQHF | TGTGCCAGCACCGTAGGGACAGATAATCAGCCCCAGCATTTT | TRBJ1-5 | TRBD1 | TRBV9 | .
CASSLVGRGPSSRYNEQFF | TGTGCCAGCAGCTTAGTAGGCAGAGGGCCAAGTTCCCGCTACAATGAGCAGTTCTTC | TRBJ2-1 | . | TRBV11-1 | few
CASSQDGRGPDNNEQFF | TGCGCCAGCAGCCAAGATGGACGGGGACCTGATAACAATGAGCAGTTCTTC | TRBJ2-1 | . | TRBV4-3 | .
CASKPSGGYEQYF | TGTGCCAGCAAGCCTAGCGGGGGTTACGAGCAGTACTTC | TRBJ2-7 | TRBD2 | TRBV28 | few
CASSWGQRTDTQYF | TGTGCCAGCAGCTGGGGACAGCGCACAGATACGCAGTATTTT | TRBJ2-3 | TRBD1 | TRBV7-9 | .
CASSFPGEAFF | TGTGCCAGCAGCTTTCCCGGTGAAGCTTTCTTT | TRBJ1-1 | . | TRBV5-5 | many